Listed below are T cell receptor beta chains from one sample, sequenced in a study of shared clonotypes between healthy human individuals. Libraries were prepared by immunoSEQ multiplex PCR; TCRdb keeps only in-frame clonotypes and omits some of them. Of 1,500,000 or so clones in the sample, about 96% were seen once. Material: naive CD4+ T cells sorted from blood. Receptor source: a man younger than 45 in good health. CDR3s include the opening cysteine and the closing phenylalanine or tryptophan. The order of the fields is V gene, J gene, clone size, D gene, CDR3 length, CDR3 protein, CDR3 DNA. The D gene is left open where the match is weak. Size tells how often a clone was seen (once, few, many) or the class of an expanded clone, and some rows leave it out.

>TRBV15|TRBJ1-4|.|.|13
CATSRDRWEKLFF
TGTGCCACCAGCAGAGATAGGTGGGAAAAACTGTTTTTT
>TRBV5-6|TRBJ2-3|.|.|15
CASTPTGTSTDTQYF
TGTGCCAGCACCCCGACCGGGACTTCGACAGATACGCAGTATTTT
>TRBV11-2|TRBJ2-1|.|.|14
CASSSLDPYNEQFF
TGTGCCAGCAGCTCCCTCGACCCCTACAATGAGCAGTTCTTC
>TRBV19|TRBJ2-4|.|.|15
CASSIAGARGIIQYF
TGTGCCAGTAGTATAGCGGGGGCAAGGGGCATCATTCAGTACTTC
>TRBV11-3|TRBJ2-5|.|.|13
CASSPPGIETQYF
TGTGCCAGCAGCCCCCCAGGAATTGAGACCCAGTACTTC
>TRBV27|TRBJ1-4|.|TRBD1|14
CASSWAGGNEKLFF
TGTGCCAGCAGTTGGGCAGGGGGTAATGAAAAACTGTTTTTT
>TRBV10-3|TRBJ2-1|.|TRBD1|17
CAISEFGTGSSYNEQFF
TGTGCCATCAGTGAGTTTGGGACAGGGAGCTCCTACAATGAGCAGTTCTTC
>TRBV28|TRBJ2-2|once|TRBD2|15
CASSLGSGGTGELFF
TGTGCCAGCAGTTTAGGTAGCGGGGGCACCGGGGAGCTGTTTTTT
>TRBV6-1|TRBJ2-7|.|TRBD1|13
CASTLDRGLEQYF
TGTGCCAGCACCTTGGACAGGGGGCTCGAGCAGTACTTC
>TRBV9|TRBJ1-3|once|.|15
CASSVAQGPGNTIYF
TGTGCCAGCAGCGTAGCTCAGGGACCCGGAAACACCATATATTTT
>TRBV11-3|TRBJ2-1|.|TRBD2|16
CASSTPGLAGYNEQFF
TGTGCCAGCAGCACACCGGGACTAGCGGGCTACAATGAGCAGTTCTTC
>TRBV28|TRBJ2-3|.|.|15
CASRRQVWKRDTQYF
TGTGCCAGCAGACGACAGGTGTGGAAGCGGGATACGCAGTATTTT
>TRBV27|TRBJ2-5|.|.|14
CASSQRSPQETQYF
TGTGCCAGCAGCCAAAGGTCCCCACAAGAGACCCAGTACTTC